Listed below are T cell receptor beta chains from one sample, sequenced in a study of T cell repertoires in cytomegalovirus infection. TCRdb re-called the reads through MiXCR, storing one row per CDR3 protein. The data contain 210,000 or so distinct CDR3 sequences, roughly 6.5% of them seen just once; the ten biggest clones take up about 6%. Specimen: PBMCs. These receptor sequences come from a human donor in good health (CMV status not recorded). Some clones in this sample may be carry-over from other donors' samples. CDR3s include the opening cysteine and the closing phenylalanine or tryptophan. The D gene is left open where the match is weak. Rows give clone size only sometimes, using once, few, many, or a class for an expanded clone.

j_call clone_size v_call d_call cdr3_aa cdr3_nt
TRBJ1-2 many TRBV7-2 TRBD1 CASSLSRTGPGYTF TGTGCCAGCAGCCTATCCAGGACAGGTCCTGGCTACACCTTC
TRBJ2-7 many TRBV7-2 TRBD2 CASSLDVAGYEQYF TGTGCCAGCAGCTTAGATGTAGCGGGATACGAGCAGTACTTC
TRBJ2-3 many TRBV29-1 - CSLPGGIAGDTQYF TGCAGCCTCCCCGGTGGGATAGCAGGGGATACGCAGTATTTT
TRBJ2-7 many TRBV11-3 - CASSLGPNALYEQYF TGTGCCAGCAGCTTAGGCCCCAACGCGCTCTACGAGCAGTACTTC
TRBJ1-1 many TRBV2 - CASRRVANTEAFF TGTGCCAGCAGGAGGGTAGCGAACACTGAAGCTTTCTTT
TRBJ1-2 few TRBV20-1 - CSAQTRSLSYTF TGCAGTGCTCAAACACGGTCGCTAAGCTACACCTTC
TRBJ2-7 - TRBV5-6 - CASSLGPAESYEQYF TGTGCCAGCAGCTTGGGGCCGGCAGAATCCTACGAGCAGTACTTC
TRBJ1-1 many TRBV29-1 - CSVIGHVLNTEAFF TGCAGCGTTATAGGACACGTCCTGAACACTGAAGCTTTCTTT
TRBJ1-4 many TRBV6-6 - CASSYRDSPTNEKLFF TGTGCCAGCAGTTATCGCGACAGCCCAACTAATGAAAAACTGTTTTTT
TRBJ2-5 many TRBV12-3/TRBV12-4 - CASSLSIVVQETQYF TGTGCCAGCAGTTTGTCAATTGTAGTCCAAGAGACCCAGTACTTC
TRBJ1-1 many TRBV7-2 - CASSSLTGNTEAFF TGTGCCAGCAGCTCCCTGACGGGGAACACTGAAGCTTTCTTT
TRBJ2-1 many TRBV5-1 - CASRKGQDNEQFF TGCGCCAGCAGGAAGGGGCAGGACAATGAGCAGTTCTTC
TRBJ1-5 many TRBV6-5 - CASSYGSPGARQPQHF TGTGCCAGCAGTTACGGTTCACCGGGGGCAAGGCAGCCCCAGCATTTT
TRBJ2-2 many TRBV12-3/TRBV12-4 TRBD2 CASSYAPTSLRAGELFF TGTGCCAGCAGCTACGCTCCGACTAGCCTCCGTGCCGGGGAGCTGTTTTTT
TRBJ1-6 many TRBV2 - CASSEGVLGGNSPLHF TGTGCCAGCAGTGAAGGCGTCCTGGGTGGTAATTCACCCCTCCACTTT
TRBJ2-5 - TRBV19 - CASSISPETQYF TGTGCCAGTAGTATTAGCCCGGAGACCCAGTACTTC
TRBJ2-6 - TRBV4-3 - CASSPGTSGANVLTF TGCGCCAGCAGCCCCGGAACCTCTGGGGCCAACGTCCTGACTTTC
TRBJ1-2 many TRBV10-3 - CAISEEGPHYGYTF TGTGCCATCAGTGAAGAAGGACCTCACTATGGCTACACCTTC
TRBJ1-3 few TRBV6-5 - CASSYSVGSGNTIYF TGTGCCAGCAGTTACTCGGTCGGATCTGGAAACACCATATATTTT
TRBJ2-5 many TRBV29-1 - CSAIPDGVTGTQYF TGCAGCGCTATTCCGGACGGGGTAACGGGGACCCAGTACTTC
TRBJ1-3 many TRBV28 - CASSPNRVAGNTIYF TGTGCCAGCAGTCCGAACAGGGTCGCTGGAAACACCATATATTTT
TRBJ2-7 many TRBV28 - CASSADRDFSYEQYF TGTGCCAGCAGTGCTGACAGGGACTTTTCCTACGAGCAGTACTTC
TRBJ1-6 many TRBV7-9 - CASSFRNSPLHF TGTGCCAGCAGCTTCAGGAATTCACCCCTCCACTTT
TRBJ1-5 many TRBV19 TRBD1 CASSSGTGGSGQPQHF TGTGCCAGTAGTTCCGGGACAGGAGGTTCGGGACAGCCCCAGCATTTT
TRBJ2-7 many TRBV28 - CASSLSRWGEEGSYEQYF TGTGCCAGCAGTTTATCCAGGTGGGGGGAGGAGGGATCCTACGAGCAGTACTTC
TRBJ2-5 - TRBV20-1 TRBD2 CSAFSPGLEETQYF TGCAGTGCCTTTTCTCCGGGACTAGAAGAGACCCAGTACTTC
TRBJ1-6 many TRBV7-9 - CASSSTPGGRMDSPLHF TGTGCCAGCAGCTCAACCCCTGGGGGTAGGATGGATTCACCCCTCCACTTT
TRBJ2-4 - TRBV7-2 - CASSSGGFLAINIQYF TGTGCCAGCAGCTCTGGGGGGTTTTTAGCCATAAACATTCAGTACTTC
TRBJ1-3 many TRBV7-2 - CASSPRSKSSGNTIYF TGTGCCAGCAGCCCACGGTCCAAATCCTCTGGAAACACCATATATTTT
TRBJ2-5 many TRBV7-8 TRBD2 CASSSPQLAGEQETQYF TGTGCCAGCAGCTCTCCTCAACTAGCGGGGGAACAAGAGACCCAGTACTTC
TRBJ1-2 many TRBV7-2 - CASSPWGGRSRYGYTF TGTGCCAGCAGCCCTTGGGGGGGCAGGTCTCGCTATGGCTACACCTTC
TRBJ2-3 many TRBV4-3 - CASSQEAGTSTDTQYF TGCGCCAGCAGCCAAGAGGCGGGGACTAGCACAGATACGCAGTATTTT
TRBJ1-5 few TRBV4-3 - CASSQVWGQPQHF TGCGCCAGCAGCCAAGTATGGGGTCAGCCCCAGCATTTT
TRBJ2-1 few TRBV29-1 TRBD1 CSVASGGRRNEQFF TGCAGCGTTGCGTCAGGGGGCAGGAGGAATGAGCAGTTCTTC
TRBJ2-7 many TRBV20-1 - CSARVRTASYEQYF TGCAGTGCTAGAGTTAGGACAGCTTCTTACGAGCAGTACTTC
TRBJ1-2 many TRBV15 - CATTRTDNYGYTF TGTGCCACCACTCGGACCGACAACTATGGCTACACCTTC
TRBJ1-1 few TRBV30 - CAWSVRERNEAFF TGTGCCTGGAGTGTACGGGAACGCAATGAAGCTTTCTTT
TRBJ2-2 many TRBV3-1 - CASSPLWNTGELFF TGTGCCAGCAGCCCACTGTGGAACACCGGGGAGCTGTTTTTT
TRBJ1-5 many TRBV19 - CASSEVLSTAQHF TGTGCCAGTAGCGAGGTCCTTTCAACGGCCCAGCATTTT
TRBJ2-2 - TRBV29-1 TRBD1 CSVGTGGNTGELFF TGCAGCGTTGGGACAGGAGGAAACACCGGGGAGCTGTTTTTT
TRBJ2-7 - TRBV20-1 - CSARDHTTYEQYF TGCAGTGCTAGAGATCACACGACCTACGAGCAGTACTTC
TRBJ2-7 many TRBV11-2 - CASSLTLGTGSNSYEQYF TGTGCCAGCAGCTTGACACTCGGAACAGGGTCCAACTCCTACGAGCAGTACTTC
TRBJ2-6 many TRBV11-2 TRBD1 CASSKRETGQSSGANVLTF TGTGCCAGCAGCAAACGAGAGACAGGGCAGAGCTCTGGGGCCAACGTCCTGACTTTC
TRBJ1-6 many TRBV11-1 - CASSPRPTVGASPLHF TGTGCCAGCAGTCCCAGGCCGACCGTTGGGGCTTCACCCCTCCACTTT
TRBJ1-1 many TRBV7-2 - CASSFRTGAEAFF TGTGCCAGCAGCTTTAGGACTGGGGCTGAAGCTTTCTTT
TRBJ1-2 many TRBV5-5 - CASSSDTFYGYTF TGTGCCAGCAGCTCGGACACCTTCTATGGCTACACCTTC
TRBJ2-5 many TRBV29-1 TRBD2 CSTGLARETQYF TGCAGCACCGGACTAGCTAGAGAGACCCAGTACTTC
TRBJ1-2 many TRBV5-1 - CASSLTGSNGYTF TGCGCCAGCAGCCTAACAGGGTCGAATGGCTACACCTTC
TRBJ2-5 - TRBV20-1 - CSARDLGIQETQYF TGCAGTGCTAGAGATCTGGGGATCCAAGAGACCCAGTACTTC
TRBJ2-1 many TRBV11-2 TRBD1 CASSLPGQGYNEQFF TGTGCCAGCAGCTTACCGGGACAGGGGTACAATGAGCAGTTCTTC
TRBJ1-6 - TRBV20-1 - CSASFKGKINSPLHF TGCAGTGCTAGTTTTAAAGGGAAGATTAATTCACCCCTCCACTTT